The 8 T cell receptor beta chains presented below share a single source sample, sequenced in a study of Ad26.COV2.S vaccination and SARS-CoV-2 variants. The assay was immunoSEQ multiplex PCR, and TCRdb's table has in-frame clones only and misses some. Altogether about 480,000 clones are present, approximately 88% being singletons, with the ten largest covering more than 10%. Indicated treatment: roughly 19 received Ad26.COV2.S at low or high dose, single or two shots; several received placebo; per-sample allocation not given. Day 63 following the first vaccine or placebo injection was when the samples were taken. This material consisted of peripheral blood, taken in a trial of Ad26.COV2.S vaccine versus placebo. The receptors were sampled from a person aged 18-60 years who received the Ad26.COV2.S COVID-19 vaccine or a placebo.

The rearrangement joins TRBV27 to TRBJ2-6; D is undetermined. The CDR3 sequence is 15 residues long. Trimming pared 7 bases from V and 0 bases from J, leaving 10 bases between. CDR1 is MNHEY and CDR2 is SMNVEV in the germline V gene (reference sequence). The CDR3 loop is CASMEASSGANVLTF. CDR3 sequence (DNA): TGTGCCAGCATGGAAGCCAGCTCTGGGGCCAACGTCCTGACTTTC.

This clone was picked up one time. The CDR3 protein is CATSKIGVADTEAFF. CDR3 DNA sequence: TGTGCCACCAGCAAGATCGGAGTGGCGGACACTGAAGCTTTCTTT. V and J are TRBV15 and TRBJ1-1; D ambiguous. This CDR3 has 15 residues. Germline loops: CDR1 LNHNV, CDR2 YYDKDF (reference sequence). Trimming pared 4 bases from V and 3 bases from J, leaving 15 bases between.

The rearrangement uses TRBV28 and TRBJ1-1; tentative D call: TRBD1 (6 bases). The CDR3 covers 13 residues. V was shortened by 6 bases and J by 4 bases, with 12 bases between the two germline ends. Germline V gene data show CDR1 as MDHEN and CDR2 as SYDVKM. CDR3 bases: TGTGCCAGCAGAGGCGGGGGCCGCACTGAAGCTTTCTTT. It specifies CASRGGGRTEAFF. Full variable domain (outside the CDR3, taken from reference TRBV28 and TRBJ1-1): DVKVTQSSRYLVKRTGEKVFLECVQDMDHENMFWYRQDPGLGLRLIYFSYDVKMKEKGDIPEGYSVSREKKERFSLILESASTNQTSMYLCASRGGGRTEAFFGQGTRLTVV.

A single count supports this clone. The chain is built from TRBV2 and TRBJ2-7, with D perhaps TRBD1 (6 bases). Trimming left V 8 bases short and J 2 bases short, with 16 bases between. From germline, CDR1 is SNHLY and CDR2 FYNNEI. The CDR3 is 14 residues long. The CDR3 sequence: CASSPGQIPYEQYF. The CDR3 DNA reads TGTGCCAGCTCTCCAGGACAGATACCCTACGAGCAGTACTTC.

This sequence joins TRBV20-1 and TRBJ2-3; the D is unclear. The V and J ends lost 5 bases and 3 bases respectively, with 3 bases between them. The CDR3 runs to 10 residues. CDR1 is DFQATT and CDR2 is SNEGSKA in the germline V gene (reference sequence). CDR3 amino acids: CSAETDTQYF. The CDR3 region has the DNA TGCAGTGCTGAGACAGATACGCAGTATTTT.

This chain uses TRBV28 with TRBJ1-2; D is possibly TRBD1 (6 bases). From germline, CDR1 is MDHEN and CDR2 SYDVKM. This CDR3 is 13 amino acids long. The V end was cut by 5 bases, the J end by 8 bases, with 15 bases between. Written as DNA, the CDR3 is TGTGCCAGCAGTCCTGGACAGTTACGCGGCTACACCTTC. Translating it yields CASSPGQLRGYTF.

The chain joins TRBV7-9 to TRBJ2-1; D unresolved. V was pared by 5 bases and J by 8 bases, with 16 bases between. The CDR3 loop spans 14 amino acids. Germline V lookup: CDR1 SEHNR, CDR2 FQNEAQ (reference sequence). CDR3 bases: TGTGCCAGCAGCGCCTACGGACCCGGCGATGAGCAGTTCTTC. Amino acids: CASSAYGPGDEQFF.

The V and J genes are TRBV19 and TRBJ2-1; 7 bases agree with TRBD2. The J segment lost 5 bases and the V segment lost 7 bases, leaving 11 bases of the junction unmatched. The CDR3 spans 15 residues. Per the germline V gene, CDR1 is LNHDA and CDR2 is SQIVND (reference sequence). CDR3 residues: CASTFSGPSNNEQFF. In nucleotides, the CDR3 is TGTGCCAGTACTTTTAGCGGGCCGAGCAACAATGAGCAGTTCTTC.